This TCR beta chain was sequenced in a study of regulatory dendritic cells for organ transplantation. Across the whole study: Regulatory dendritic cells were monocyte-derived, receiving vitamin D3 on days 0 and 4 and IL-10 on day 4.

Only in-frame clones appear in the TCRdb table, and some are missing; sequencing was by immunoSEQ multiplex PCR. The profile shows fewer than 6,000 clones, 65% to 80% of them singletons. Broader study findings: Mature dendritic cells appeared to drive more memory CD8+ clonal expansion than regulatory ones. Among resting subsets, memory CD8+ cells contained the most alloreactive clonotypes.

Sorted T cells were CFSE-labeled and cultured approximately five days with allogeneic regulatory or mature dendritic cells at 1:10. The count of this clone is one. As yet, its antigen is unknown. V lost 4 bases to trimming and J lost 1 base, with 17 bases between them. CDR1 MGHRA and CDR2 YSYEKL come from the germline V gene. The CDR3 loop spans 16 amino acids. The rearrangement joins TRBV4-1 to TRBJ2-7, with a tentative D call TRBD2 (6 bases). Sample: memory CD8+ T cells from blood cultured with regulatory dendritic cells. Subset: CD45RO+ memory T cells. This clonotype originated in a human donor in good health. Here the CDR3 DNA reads TGCGCCAGCAGCCCTGACAAAGAGGGGAGGTCCTACGAGCAGTACTTC. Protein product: CASSPDKEGRSYEQYF.